This TCR beta chain appears in the sequencing data of a study of blood T cell repertoires in COVID-19. Trimming took off 4 bases at V and 0 bases at J, with 9 bases between the two ends. Germline-derived CDR1 and CDR2 are SNHLY and FYNNEI. CDR3 length: 14 amino acids. Those enrolled, adults aged roughly 18 to 100 years, came from 25 or so US areas. Sequencing was performed with immunoSEQ multiplex PCR; in TCRdb, only in-frame clones are kept and a portion is missing. The sample has fewer than 350,000 clones; 70% to 90% are singletons. J is TRBJ2-5 and V is TRBV2; unclear D gene. This clonotype originated in a woman aged 40 to 55 with acute COVID-19. The sample consisted of PBMCs or T cells enriched from blood (not recorded which). The CDR3 bases are TGTGCCAGCAGTGTTGTTAGTTACCAAGAGACCCAGTACTTC. It yields the protein CASSVVSYQETQYF.